This T cell receptor beta chain was sequenced for a study of regulatory T cells in long-lasting Graves disease. This clonotype has just a few counts. As for time point: newly diagnosed GD, antithyroid drugs for less than 3 months. PBMC-extracted RNA yielded the TCR library. The CDR3 runs 18 residues. J gave up 0 bases and V 2 bases, and 6 bases lay outside the gene matches. Germline CDR1 and CDR2: ENHRY and SYGVKD. Construction of the TCR beta libraries employed iRepertoire HTBI primers in conjunction with Arm-PCR of CDR3 regions. TCRdb independently ran MiXCR on the multiplex PCR reads; one entry per CDR3 protein. The sample includes some 340,000 distinct CDR3 sequences, approximately 12% of them seen just once. The sample was also linked to a second study, of T cells in Graves' hyperthyroidism and ophthalmopathy.

The sequence derives from a young woman with Graves disease. V usage is TRBV10-3 and J usage is TRBJ2-2, with 10 bases lining up with TRBD2. The input for sequencing was peripheral blood mononuclear cells (PBMCs), taken at new diagnosis, from a patient treated with antithyroid drugs. CDR3 amino acids: CAISEASGGAANTGELFF. The CDR3 DNA sequence: TGTGCCATCAGTGAGGCTAGCGGGGGAGCCGCGAACACCGGGGAGCTGTTTTTT.